Listed below are T cell receptor beta chains from one sample, sequenced in a study of OX40 agonist ivuxolimab in advanced cancers. Method: immunoSEQ multiplex PCR; TCRdb's copy keeps in-frame clones and lacks some. The repertoire holds fewer than 8,000 clones, with more than 75% as singletons. The material was CD4+ or CD8+ T cells sorted from blood, obtained in a trial of the OX40 agonist ivuxolimab. The receptors stem from an adult with an advanced solid tumor such as melanoma, head and neck, liver or kidney cancer. Both conserved end residues are part of each CDR3. The D gene is left open where the match is weak. Clone size, where shown, is once, few, many, or a class for clones that have expanded.

cdr3_length clone_size j_call d_call v_call cdr3_nt cdr3_aa
17 once TRBJ2-5 TRBD1 TRBV5-6 TGTGCCAGCAGCGGGGACAGGGACAAGGCTGGCCAAGAGACCCAGTACTTC CASSGDRDKAGQETQYF
12 . TRBJ2-5 . TRBV19 TGTGCCGTCGGGCCCTGGGGGGAGACCCAGTACTTC CAVGPWGETQYF
15 . TRBJ2-2 . TRBV2 TGTGCCAGCGGGAGCGGAGCCTCGGGCACCGGGGAGCTGTTTTTT CASGSGASGTGELFF
15 . TRBJ2-1 . TRBV4-1 TGCGCCAGCAGCCAAGAGACTGGGTTGTACAATGAGCAGTTCTTC CASSQETGLYNEQFF
12 . TRBJ2-7 TRBD1 TRBV6-6 TGTGCCAGCAGTTGGACAGGGAACGAGCAGTACTTC CASSWTGNEQYF
13 . TRBJ2-7 . TRBV6-1 TGTGCCAGCAGTCCGGCAGGGTTGCACGAGCAGTACTTC CASSPAGLHEQYF
13 . TRBJ2-3 . TRBV7-9 TGTGCCAGCAATACGCGGGGAGCGGATACGCAGTATTTT CASNTRGADTQYF
13 . TRBJ2-7 . TRBV5-5 TGTGCCAGCGGCCCGGACAGTACCTACGAGCAGTACTTC CASGPDSTYEQYF
16 . TRBJ2-1 . TRBV27 TGTGCCAGCATACCGACGGGTAAGAACTCCTACAATGAGCAGTTCTTC CASIPTGKNSYNEQFF
12 . TRBJ2-7 . TRBV5-8 TGTGCCAGCAGCGTAGGGATCTACGAGCAGTACTTC CASSVGIYEQYF
18 . TRBJ2-6 TRBD1 TRBV7-9 TGTGCCAGCAGCTTCCGGGACAGGGCTTTGACTGGGGCCAACGTCCTGACTTTC CASSFRDRALTGANVLTF
13 medium-sized TRBJ2-7 . TRBV2 TGTGCCAGCAGTGAATCCTGGGGGGACGAGCAGTACTTC CASSESWGDEQYF